A single sample gave rise to the 21 T cell receptor beta chains below, sequenced in a study of T cells in Graves' hyperthyroidism and ophthalmopathy. Amplified regions were TCR beta CDR3 sequences from RNA transcripts. First-round RT-PCR with HTBI primers amplified the TCR CDR3 region. Using its own MiXCR run on the multiplex PCR reads, TCRdb lists one record per CDR3 protein. This table has hundreds of thousands of distinct CDR3 sequences, 45% appearing once. Sequenced sample: peripheral blood or thyroid tissue (not recorded which). The receptors come from an adult man with Graves' disease, either hyperthyroidism or ophthalmopathy (not recorded which).

This clonotype has more than one count but fewer than ten. This chain joins TRBV7-2 and TRBJ2-2, with D possibly TRBD2 on 6 matching bases. Between the trimmed V and J ends, which lost 1 base and 5 bases, there was a span of 17 bases. This CDR3 region has 17 residues. From germline, CDR1 is SGHTA and CDR2 FQGNSA. CDR3: CASSLDPPGGRTGELFF. As DNA, the CDR3 is TGTGCCAGCAGCTTAGATCCCCCCGGGGGTAGGACCGGGGAGCTGTTTTTT.

In the case of this clonotype: An end of the junction does not agree with germline; a read error may underlie this. This sequence joins TRBV7-3 and TRBJ1-2; a weak D match, TRBD1 (5 bases). Germline V CDR1 and CDR2: SGHTA, FQGTGA. The CDR3 runs to 15 residues. In nucleotides, the CDR3 is TGCGCCAGCAGCCAAGATCCACCCCCCCAGGGAAGCTACACCTTC. This codes for CASSQDPPPQGSYTF.

This clonotype has a handful of counts. The V call is TRBV7-9, the J call TRBJ1-2; 8 positions agree with TRBD1. CDR1 SEHNR and CDR2 FQNEAQ come from the germline V gene (reference sequence). CDR3 length equals 13 residues. V was pared by 5 bases and J by 8 bases, with 7 bases of the junction left unmatched. The CDR3 region has the DNA TGTGCCAGCAGCGAGGACAGGGAGAGAGGCTACACCTTC. Translated: CASSEDRERGYTF. The whole variable domain, remainder taken from reference TRBV7-9 and TRBJ1-2, is DTGVSQNPRHKITKRGQNVTFRCDPISEHNRLYWYRQTLGQGPEFLTYFQNEAQLEKSRLLSDRFSAERPKGSFSTLEIQRTEQGDSAMYLCASSEDRERGYTFGSGTRLTVV.

The rearrangement uses TRBV6-5 and TRBJ1-2, with D unclear. The V end lost 0 bases, the J end lost 3 bases, and 5 bases lay between the germline ends. Germline CDR1 and CDR2: MNHEY and SVGAGI. CDR3 length equals 13 residues. CDR3 coding DNA: TGTGCCAGCAGTTACTCGCTTGACTATGGCTACACCTTC. Residues: CASSYSLDYGYTF.

For this clonotype: A junction boundary mismatches the germline segment, possibly from a read error. This chain links TRBV29-1 with TRBJ1-1; no clear D. Germline V gene data show CDR1 as SQVTM and CDR2 as ANQGSEA. This CDR3 comprises 14 residues. The CDR3 nucleotides read TGCAGCGTTGCGTCCGGGCCCTCGAACGCTGAAGCTTTCTTT. Its translation is CSVASGPSNAEAFF.

The J gene is TRBJ1-6, the V gene TRBV20-1; D is undetermined. Deletions cut 8 bases from V and 7 bases from J, with 6 bases between. The CDR3 spans 10 residues. Looked up from germline, CDR1 is DFQATT and CDR2 is SNEGSKA (reference sequence). The CDR3 sequence is CSTENSPLHF. The CDR3 nucleotides read TGCAGTACAGAAAATTCACCCCTCCACTTT.

This clonotype showed up just a few times. The chain employs TRBV11-2 and TRBJ1-2, with TRBD1 matching 8 bases. Germline V gives CDR1 SGHAT, CDR2 FQNNGV. Unmatched junction bases numbered 7, after V lost 0 bases and J lost 7 bases. The CDR3 extends over 15 amino acids. The CDR3 reads CASSLDGTGPGGYTF. CDR3 DNA: TGTGCCAGCAGCTTAGATGGGACAGGCCCTGGTGGCTACACCTTC.

V usage is TRBV2 and J usage is TRBJ2-7; 7 bases line up with TRBD1. The V and J ends lost 8 bases and 3 bases, in that order; junction bases with no gene match: 13. Looked up from germline, CDR1 is SNHLY and CDR2 is FYNNEI. This CDR3 region has 15 residues. CDR3 sequence: CASFDPGGYGYEQYF. In DNA form, the CDR3 reads TGTGCCAGCTTCGACCCAGGGGGTTATGGCTACGAGCAGTACTTC.

This clonotype was counted ten times or more. The chain has TRBV5-1 and TRBJ1-1, with 7 bases fitting TRBD1. Germline V gene data show CDR1 as SGHRS and CDR2 as YFSETQ. This CDR3 is 12 amino acids long. V lost 8 bases, J lost 2 bases, and 3 bases stayed unmatched. The CDR3 here is CASRQGNTEAFF. In DNA, the CDR3 is TGCGCCAGTCGACAGGGCAACACTGAAGCTTTCTTT.

This clonotype was detected only a few times. Sequence at one end of the junction differs from germline and may be a read error. The CDR3 DNA reads TGCAGTGCTAGAGACTGGCCGGGTGAGCCAGCCTTC. Translation: CSARDWPGEPAF. This chain uses TRBV20-1 with TRBJ1-2; no reliable D call. Germline CDR1 reads DFQATT; CDR2 reads SNEGSKA (reference sequence). The CDR3 consists of 12 residues.

This chain links TRBV29-1 with TRBJ1-1, with D uncertain. The V gene lost 8 bases and the J gene lost 4 bases, with 17 bases spanning the gap. The CDR3 is 13 amino acids. Germline assignment: CDR1 SQVTM and CDR2 ANQGSEA. The CDR3: CSQERDLFTEAFF. Written as DNA, the CDR3 is TGCAGCCAAGAACGAGACTTATTCACTGAAGCTTTCTTT. Looking up the rest from reference TRBV29-1 and TRBJ1-1 gives the full variable domain: SAVISQKPSRDICQRGTSLTIQCQVDSQVTMMFWYRQQPGQSLTLIATANQGSEATYESGFVIDKFPISRPNLTFSTLTVSNMSPEDSSIYLCSQERDLFTEAFFGQGTRLTVV.

This clonotype was recorded at least ten times. The rearrangement links TRBV5-1 to TRBJ1-4; no reliable D call. CDR1 is SGHRS and CDR2 is YFSETQ in the germline V gene. This CDR3 has 14 amino acids. Trimming removed 2 bases at V and 8 bases at J, with 13 bases between. The CDR3 protein is CASSFGPQEEKLFF. CDR3 bases: TGCGCCAGCAGCTTTGGGCCCCAGGAGGAAAAACTGTTTTTT.

This clonotype has just a few counts. V and J are TRBV7-9 and TRBJ2-5; 10 bases line up with TRBD1. Germline V lookup: CDR1 SEHNR, CDR2 FQNEAQ (reference sequence). After removal of 5 bases from V and 4 bases from J, the junction contained 10 bases not matched to a gene. The CDR3 is 16 residues long. The CDR3 is CASSPLVGQGSETQYF. In DNA, the CDR3 is TGTGCCAGCAGCCCTTTGGTGGGACAGGGGTCAGAGACCCAGTACTTC.

This chain links TRBV7-9 with TRBJ1-2; 8 bases are shared with TRBD1. This CDR3 is built from 14 residues. Germline CDR1 is SEHNR and CDR2 is FQNEAQ (reference sequence). The V and J ends lost 4 bases and 9 bases, in that order; junction bases with no gene match: 10. The CDR3, as DNA: TGTGCCAGCAGCTCCGAATCAGGGGGCGATCGCTACACCTTC. Translated, it gives CASSSESGGDRYTF.

This clonotype was recorded once. This chain links TRBV29-1 with TRBJ1-1; TRBD1 is a possible D gene (5 bases). The CDR3 spans 12 residues. V lost 3 bases and J lost 7, with 12 bases in between. Germline CDR1 SQVTM, CDR2 ANQGSEA. The CDR3, as DNA: TGCAGCGTTGAGGGGGGAGAGGGTGAAGCTTTCTTT. Protein product: CSVEGGEGEAFF.

This chain joins TRBV12-3 or TRBV12-4 and TRBJ1-5; 11 bases map to TRBD1. This CDR3 has 16 residues. Unmatched junction bases numbered 8, after V lost 4 bases and J lost 6 bases. The DNA of the CDR3 is TGTGCCAGCAGTTCCAGCGGACAGGGGGCTGTTCAGCCCCAGCATTTT. It is translated as CASSSSGQGAVQPQHF.

This clonotype was seen only a few times. The chain employs TRBV28 and TRBJ1-1, with a tentative D call TRBD1 (6 bases). Trimming pared 2 bases from V and 11 bases from J, leaving 12 bases between. This CDR3 contains 12 residues. Germline CDR1 and CDR2: MDHEN and SYDVKM. The CDR3 DNA is TGTGCCAGCAGTTTAGTCGGGGGCAAGGCTTTCTTT. Protein product: CASSLVGGKAFF.

The genes are TRBV20-1 and TRBJ2-5; 16 positions agree with TRBD2. The last part of the DNA fits TRBJ2-7 better; the J call may be wrong. CDR3 size: 18 residues. Germline CDR1 is DFQATT and CDR2 is SNEGSKA (reference sequence). The CDR3 sequence is CSAGGGGGTSGRADEQYF. The CDR3 nucleotides read TGCAGTGCTGGAGGTGGCGGAGGGACTAGCGGGAGGGCCGACGAGCAGTACTTC.

CDR3 bases: TGCAGTGCTAGGACACTAGCGGGAGGGCCAACGACCTACGAGCAGTACTTC. This encodes CSARTLAGGPTTYEQYF. The chain employs TRBV20-1 and TRBJ2-7; 13 positions match TRBD2. Losses at the gene ends were 3 bases for V and 2 bases for J; bases not matched to a gene: 10. The germline V gene encodes CDR1 DFQATT and CDR2 SNEGSKA (reference sequence). This CDR3 spans 17 amino acids.

This clonotype was seen only a few times. The chain carries TRBV9 and TRBJ2-5; D might be TRBD1 (6 bases). CDR1 is SGDLS, CDR2 YYNGEE, per germline. Between the trimmed V and J ends, which lost 4 bases and 5 bases, there was a span of 15 bases. This CDR3 is built from 14 residues. As DNA, the CDR3 is TGTGCCAGCAGCCCCAGGCCCAGGGGTGAGACCCAGTACTTC. Its translation: CASSPRPRGETQYF.

The rearrangement uses TRBV10-1 and TRBJ1-1; no clear D gene. The CDR3 loop spans 12 amino acids. V lost 3 bases and J lost 7, with 9 bases in between. Germline V gene data show CDR1 as WNHNN and CDR2 as SYGVQD (reference sequence). The CDR3 region is CASSDRPNEAFF. CDR3 nucleotide sequence: TGCGCCAGCAGTGACAGGCCAAATGAAGCTTTCTTT.